The 11 T cell receptor beta chains reported below all come from one sample, sequenced in a study of a mutant IDH1 vaccine in newly diagnosed glioma. Indicated time point: week 23, last vaccination. In every dose of vaccine, 300 ug of mutant IDH1 20-mer peptide was given alongside topical imiquimod. These receptors are not linked to any known antigen. Some clones are missing from TCRdb's copy, which holds only in-frame ones; the method was immunoSEQ multiplex PCR. The table lists about 82,000 clones, about 82% of them singletons. Sequencing used PBMCs, obtained from a glioma patient whose treatment included an IDH1 peptide vaccine. The receptors originated from a man aged 30 to 45 with glioma. Some clones in this sample may be carry-over from other donors' samples.

V is TRBV5-6 and J is TRBJ1-4; no firm D call. CDR3 length equals 15 residues. Trimming shortened V by 3 bases and J by 5 bases, and 14 bases separated the two germline ends. Germline V gene data show CDR1 as SGHDT and CDR2 as YYEEEE. Here the CDR3 DNA reads TGTGCCAGCAGCTACCGAGGGCTAGGGAATGAAAAACTGTTTTTT. It yields the protein CASSYRGLGNEKLFF.

The V call is TRBV9, the J call TRBJ2-7; D is undetermined. V shed 4 bases and J shed 2 bases, with 10 bases lying between them. Germline assignment: CDR1 SGDLS and CDR2 YYNGEE. This CDR3 has 13 amino acids. DNA of the CDR3: TGTGCCAGCAGCCCATCCGGACCCTACGAGCAGTACTTC. This encodes CASSPSGPYEQYF.

Written as DNA, the CDR3 is TGCGCCAGCAGCTGGACTAGCAGGTTCTACAATGAGCAGTTCTTC. It codes for CASSWTSRFYNEQFF. The rearrangement links TRBV5-1 to TRBJ2-1, with 8 bases fitting TRBD2. Germline CDR1 is SGHRS and CDR2 is YFSETQ. The CDR3 contains 15 residues. J was trimmed by 3 bases and V by 3 bases; bases with no gene match: 5.

The genes are TRBV5-6 and TRBJ2-2; D remains unclear. The CDR3 spans 13 residues. The germline V and J ends were trimmed by 1 base and 6 bases, with 7 bases remaining between them. Per the germline V gene, CDR1 is SGHDT and CDR2 is YYEEEE. The CDR3 DNA sequence: TGTGCCAGCAGCTTGAGACCCTCCGGGGAGCTGTTTTTT. This codes for CASSLRPSGELFF.

The chain combines TRBV5-4 with TRBJ2-3; 7 nucleotides line up with TRBD1. The V gene's germline CDR1 is SGHNT and CDR2 YYREEE (reference sequence). Unmatched junction bases numbered 11, after V lost 3 bases and J lost 4 bases. There are 16 residues in the CDR3. The CDR3 reads CASSYPPGQSADTQYF. In nucleotides, the CDR3 is TGTGCCAGCAGCTACCCGCCGGGACAGTCCGCAGATACGCAGTATTTT. Full variable domain (outside the CDR3, taken from reference TRBV5-4 and TRBJ2-3): ETGVTQSPTHLIKTRGQQVTLRCSSQSGHNTVSWYQQALGQGPQFIFQYYREEENGRGNFPPRFSGLQFPNYSSELNVNALELDDSALYLCASSYPPGQSADTQYFGPGTRLTVL.

The gene calls are TRBV5-6 and TRBJ1-2; a weak D match, TRBD1 (5 bases). Per germline, CDR1 SGHDT and CDR2 YYEEEE. The CDR3 is 18 amino acids. The V and J ends lost 1 base and 0 bases respectively, with 19 bases between them. CDR3 region: CASSLWWGMVLANYGYTF. The CDR3 DNA reads as TGTGCCAGCAGCTTGTGGTGGGGGATGGTCTTAGCTAACTATGGCTACACCTTC. Filled out from reference TRBV5-6 and TRBJ1-2, the complete variable domain reads DAGVTQSPTHLIKTRGQQVTLRCSPKSGHDTVSWYQQALGQGPQFIFQYYEEEERQRGNFPDRFSGHQFPNYSSELNVNALLLGDSALYLCASSLWWGMVLANYGYTFGSGTRLTVV.

The V and J genes are TRBV6-5 and TRBJ2-7, with TRBD2 identical over 9 bases. The V and J ends lost 6 bases and 7 bases, in that order; junction bases with no gene match: 7. CDR1 is MNHEY, CDR2 SVGAGI, per germline. The CDR3 is 13 amino acids. The CDR3 loop reads CASSLAGVNEQYF. The CDR3 coding sequence is TGTGCCAGCAGCTTAGCGGGAGTGAATGAGCAGTACTTC.

The chain joins TRBV7-8 to TRBJ1-2; a weak D match, TRBD1 (6 bases). V was shortened by 5 bases and J by 4 bases, with 11 bases between the two germline ends. Germline CDR1 reads SGHVS; CDR2 reads FQNEAQ. The CDR3 length is 13 residues. CDR3 sequence: CASSEQGLYGYTF. CDR3 coding DNA: TGTGCCAGCAGCGAACAGGGCCTCTATGGCTACACCTTC.

The chain joins TRBV11-2 to TRBJ1-1; 9 nucleotides line up with TRBD1. Germline values: CDR1 SGHAT, CDR2 FQNNGV. The CDR3 runs to 15 residues. Germline trimming cut 3 bases from V and 0 bases from J; bases unmatched to any gene: 2. CDR3 bases: TGTGCCAGCAGCTTGACAGGGGGTATGAACACTGAAGCTTTCTTT. Its translation: CASSLTGGMNTEAFF.

The chain recombines TRBV2 with TRBJ1-5; tentative D call: TRBD1 (6 bases). The CDR3 loop spans 17 amino acids. The germline V and J ends were trimmed by 4 bases and 0 bases, with 16 bases remaining between them. The germline V gene encodes CDR1 SNHLY and CDR2 FYNNEI. In nucleotides, the CDR3 is TGTGCCAGCAGTGGACCGGGACACTCGTATAGCAATCAGCCCCAGCATTTT. It encodes CASSGPGHSYSNQPQHF.

The CDR3 is CASSLSMRTAQETQYF. In DNA form, the CDR3 reads TGTGCCAGCAGCTTAAGTATGAGGACAGCTCAAGAGACCCAGTACTTC. The chain recombines TRBV7-3 with TRBJ2-5, with D possibly matching TRBD1 (6 bases). In germline, CDR1 is SGHTA, CDR2 FQGTGA. Trimming shortened V by 1 base and J by 2 bases, and 14 bases separated the two germline ends. The CDR3 runs to 16 residues.